The 26 T cell receptor beta chains listed next were all sequenced from one sample in a study of tissue T cells after allogeneic stem cell transplantation. Generated by immunoSEQ multiplex PCR, the TCRdb table keeps only in-frame clones and is missing some. The sample shows under 7,500 clones, 40% to 50% of them seen only once. Time point noted: mouse harvest day 7 after allogeneic transplant. Each mouse received 10^7 T-cell-depleted marrow cells plus 10^6 splenic CD5+ T cells by tail vein. The sample taken for sequencing was gut tissue. These receptors were collected from a female BALB/c mouse given C57BL/6 T cells with graft-versus-host disease after an allogeneic hematopoietic cell transplant.

Only a few counts were recorded for this clone. Mouse gene names and germline throughout. Read data end 1 residue before the CDR3 end; the end is taken from the germline J gene. The J gene is TRBJ2-7, the V gene TRBV1; weak D call: TRBD2 (5 bases). V was clipped by 0 bases and J by 0 bases, with 9 bases between them. The CDR3 is made up of 15 amino acids. The germline V gene has CDR1 NSQYPW and CDR2 LRSPGD (reference sequence). The CDR3: CTCSADPGSSYEQYF. The sequenced CDR3 bases are TGCACCTGCAGTGCAGATCCTGGGAGCTCCTATGAACAGTAC.

In regard to this clone: Mouse germline and gene names are used. Read data end 1 residue before the CDR3 end; the end is taken from the germline J gene. The chain is built from TRBV16 and TRBJ2-1; TRBD2 agrees at 7 bases. J lost 0 bases, V lost 5 bases, and 7 bases had no gene match. The CDR3 sequence is 16 residues long. The germline gives CDR1 SGHSA, CDR2 FRNQAP. The CDR3 loop reads CASSGSGGPNYAEQFF. The CDR3 bases that were read are TGTGCAAGCAGCGGGTCTGGGGGTCCTAACTATGCTGAGCAGTTC.

As for this clone: Genes and germline are mouse. Read coverage stops 1 residue before the CDR3 terminus; the germline J gene supplies the remainder. This chain links TRBV3 with TRBJ2-4, with D perhaps matching TRBD1 (5 bases). The CDR3 has 14 residues. Germline V gene lookup returns CDR1 SNHLY and CDR2 FYNGKV (reference sequence). Trimming stripped 2 bases from V and 1 base from J, with 7 bases between. CDR3 bases read: TGTGCCAGCAGCTTACAGGGCGGTCAAAACACCTTGTAC. It specifies CASSLQGGQNTLY. Given in full, the CDR3 is CASSLQGGQNTLYF.

This clone was detected a few times. Gene labels here are mouse ones. Read data end 1 residue before the CDR3 end; the end is taken from the germline J gene. This chain connects TRBV3 to TRBJ2-7; 10 bases are shared with TRBD2. The V gene end was trimmed by 4 bases and the J gene end by 2 bases; junction bases not matched to a gene: 2. The CDR3 runs to 14 residues. The germline gives CDR1 SNHLY, CDR2 FYNGKV (reference sequence). The CDR3 loop is CASSSGLGPYEQYF. CDR3 DNA (partial): TGTGCCAGCAGCTCGGGACTGGGGCCCTATGAACAGTAC.

A word on this clone: Gene names follow the mouse nomenclature. The sequenced fragment ends 1 residue before the CDR3 boundary, so the rest is inferred from the germline J gene. The V and J genes are TRBV23 and TRBJ2-2; the tabulated D call, TRBD1, remains unverified against the DNA. The CDR3 covers 14 residues. Germline V gene sequence: CDR1 KGHTA, CDR2 FQNQQP. The covered CDR3 bases are TGCTCCAGCAGTCCGGGACAGAACACCGGGCAGCTCTAC. Its protein product is CSSSPGQNTGQLY. The full CDR3 protein reads CSSSPGQNTGQLYF.

Comments on this clone: Mouse gene names apply. The CDR3 is cut off 1 residue early in the read; its end comes from the germline J gene. The chain combines TRBV13-1 with TRBJ1-4, with 7 bases identical to TRBD1. Germline V gene sequence: CDR1 NSHNY, CDR2 SYGAGN. This CDR3 region has 12 residues. After removal of 7 bases from V and 4 bases from J, the junction contained 1 base not matched to a gene. The CDR3 sequence is CASGQDNERLFF. The sequenced CDR3 bases are TGTGCCAGCGGACAGGACAACGAAAGATTATTT. Full variable domain (rest looked up from reference TRBV13-1 and TRBJ1-4): EAAVTQSPRNKVTVTGGNVTLSCRQTNSHNYMYWYRQDTGHGLRLIHYSYGAGNLRIGDVPDGYKATRTTQEDFFLLLELASPSQTSLYFCASGQDNERLFFGHGTKLSVL.

In regard to this clone: Mouse gene names apply. The missing CDR3 end, 1 residue past where the read stops, is filled in from the germline J gene. The chain links TRBV26 to TRBJ2-4, with 7 bases aligning to TRBD1. In germline, CDR1 is KGHPV, CDR2 FQNQEV (reference sequence). V gave up 0 bases and J gave up 3 bases; unmatched junction bases: 3. The CDR3 extends over 15 amino acids. CDR3 bases read: TGTGCCAGCAGTCTGTCATCGGGACAGCAAAACACCTTGTAC. Translated: CASSLSSGQQNTLY. The full CDR3 is CASSLSSGQQNTLYF. Full variable domain (missing parts from reference TRBV26 and TRBJ2-4): NSKVIQTPRYLVKGQGQKAKMRCIPEKGHPVVFWYQQNKNNEFKFLINFQNQEVLQQIDMTEKRFSAECPSNSPCSLEIQSSEAGDSALYLCASSLSSGQQNTLYFGAGTRLSVL.

Only a few counts were recorded for this clone. Gene names are the mouse ones. The CDR3 end lies 1 residue beyond the end of the read and is filled in from the germline J gene. The chain carries TRBV12-2 and TRBJ2-1; TRBD2 matches at 8 bases. V shed 0 bases and J 3 bases; nucleotides not matched to a gene: 0. CDR3 length equals 14 residues. Germline assignment: CDR1 SGHLS and CDR2 HYDKME. The sequenced CDR3 bases are TGTGCCAGCTCTCTCGACTGGGGCTATGCTGAGCAGTTC. Translating it yields CASSLDWGYAEQF. The CDR3 in its entirety is CASSLDWGYAEQFF.

On this clone itself: Gene names are the mouse ones. Read sequence stops 1 residue before the CDR3 end, and the germline J gene provides the missing end. V usage is TRBV26 and J usage is TRBJ1-6; D gene ambiguous. TRBJ1-6 is recorded as an ORF, its role being uncertain. The CDR3 loop spans 15 amino acids. V lost 2 bases and J lost 0, with 5 bases in between. The germline CDR1 and CDR2 sequences are KGHPV and FQNQEV (reference sequence). Here the CDR3 reads CASSLTDSYNSPLYF. The CDR3 bases that were read are TGTGCCAGCAGTCTGACAGATTCCTATAATTCGCCCCTCTAC.

This clone has more than one count but fewer than ten. The listed genes are named as in mouse. The sequence runs out 1 residue before the end of the CDR3; the remainder is reconstructed from the germline J gene. This sequence joins TRBV3 and TRBJ2-7, with 8 positions matching TRBD2. V shed 5 bases, J shed 5 bases, and the junction held 2 bases outside the gene matches. The CDR3 is 12 residues long. Germline CDR1 reads SNHLY; CDR2 reads FYNGKV (reference sequence). CDR3 loop: CASSQTGDEQYF. Incomplete CDR3 DNA: TGTGCCAGCAGCCAGACTGGGGATGAACAGTAC.

In this sample, this clone turned up a few times. The gene symbols are mouse symbols. Read coverage stops 1 residue before the CDR3 terminus; the germline J gene supplies the remainder. The rearrangement uses TRBV13-2 and TRBJ2-3; TRBD2 might be the D (5 bases). Germline CDR1 and CDR2: NNHNN and SYGAGS (reference sequence). The CDR3 runs 15 residues. V lost 0 bases and J 0 bases, leaving 8 bases between the germline ends. The CDR3 bases that were read are TGTGCCAGCGGTGATGTGGGGAGTAGTGCAGAAACGCTGTAT. It codes for CASGDVGSSAETLY. The complete CDR3 reads CASGDVGSSAETLYF.

This clone was counted only a few times. The germline and genes are mouse ones. CDR3 DNA, as far as it was read: TGTGCCAGCAGCATCCCGGGACAGGGGGAACAGTAC. It specifies CASSIPGQGEQY. In full, the CDR3 reads CASSIPGQGEQYF. This chain links TRBV3 with TRBJ2-7; TRBD1 matches 10 bases. The CDR3 goes on 1 residue after the read ends, and that part is filled in from the germline J gene. J gave up 7 bases and V 5 bases, and 5 bases lay outside the gene matches. Germline CDR1 SNHLY, CDR2 FYNGKV (reference sequence). The CDR3 runs 13 residues. The variable domain in full, completed from reference TRBV3 and TRBJ2-7, reads GPKVLQIPSHQIIDMGQMVTLNCDPVSNHLYFYWYKQILGQQMEFLVNFYNGKVMEKSKLFKDQFSVERPDGSYFTLKIQPTALEDSAVYFCASSIPGQGEQYFGPGTRLTVL.

The sample holds a few counts of this clone. The gene names given are mouse names. Read data end 1 residue before the CDR3 end; the end is taken from the germline J gene. This rearrangement joins TRBV26 to TRBJ2-1; 12 bases are a match to TRBD2. The junction had 3 bases not matched to a gene; V was cut back by 6 bases and J by 6 bases. CDR3 length equals 14 residues. CDR1 is KGHPV, CDR2 FQNQEV, per germline (reference sequence). This CDR3 reads CASSRDWGVAEQFF. The covered CDR3 bases are TGTGCCAGCAGCCGGGACTGGGGGGTTGCTGAGCAGTTC.

There are a few counts of this clone. Germline and genes here are mouse. Coverage ceases 1 residue before the CDR3 finishes, and the germline J gene fills in the end. This rearrangement joins TRBV3 to TRBJ2-7, with TRBD2 matching 9 bases. CDR3 length: 13 residues. The junction had 1 base not matched to a gene; V was cut back by 4 bases and J by 3 bases. Germline V gene sequence: CDR1 SNHLY, CDR2 FYNGKV (reference sequence). This chain's CDR3 is CASSSGGVYEQYF. The covered CDR3 bases are TGTGCCAGCAGCTCTGGGGGGGTCTATGAACAGTAC. Supplemented by reference TRBV3 and TRBJ2-7, the full variable domain reads GPKVLQIPSHQIIDMGQMVTLNCDPVSNHLYFYWYKQILGQQMEFLVNFYNGKVMEKSKLFKDQFSVERPDGSYFTLKIQPTALEDSAVYFCASSSGGVYEQYFGPGTRLTVL.

A few counts support this clone. Gene names follow the mouse nomenclature. The sequence runs out 1 residue before the end of the CDR3; the remainder is reconstructed from the germline J gene. V and J are TRBV12-2 and TRBJ2-1, with 9 bases matching TRBD2. V shed 2 bases, J shed 4 bases, and the junction held 2 bases outside the gene matches. The germline V gene has CDR1 SGHLS and CDR2 HYDKME. The CDR3 is 14 amino acids. The covered CDR3 bases are TGTGCCAGCTCTCCCGGGACTGGGTATGCTGAGCAGTTC. This gives the protein CASSPGTGYAEQF. The whole CDR3 is CASSPGTGYAEQFF.

This clone was counted a few times. Mouse gene names apply. The read finishes 1 residue shy of the CDR3 end, and the germline J gene is used to complete it. The chain is built from TRBV26 and TRBJ1-3; TRBD1 aligns across 8 bases. The germline V gene has CDR1 KGHPV and CDR2 FQNQEV (reference sequence). The CDR3 contains 14 residues. J was trimmed by 0 bases and V by 6 bases; bases with no gene match: 1. The CDR3: CASRDRVSGNTLYF. The sequenced part of the CDR3 DNA is TGTGCCAGCAGGGACAGGGTTTCTGGAAATACGCTCTAT.

This clone turned up a few times. The gene symbols are mouse symbols. The CDR3 goes on 1 residue after the read ends, and that part is filled in from the germline J gene. The genes are TRBV19 and TRBJ2-1, with 11 bases matching TRBD2. Losses at the gene ends were 6 bases for V and 6 bases for J; bases not matched to a gene: 8. CDR1 FNHDT and CDR2 SITEND come from the germline V gene (reference sequence). The CDR3 is 15 residues long. Here the CDR3 reads CASTRLGGSFAEQFF. The sequenced CDR3 bases are TGTGCCAGCACCAGACTGGGGGGGTCCTTTGCTGAGCAGTTC.

This clone was recorded a few times. Mouse names are used for the genes. The CDR3 DNA, read in part, is TGTGCCAGCAGTTTCACAGGGCCAGAAACGCTGTAT. It encodes CASSFTGPETLY. The CDR3 as a whole reads CASSFTGPETLYF. V usage is TRBV14 and J usage is TRBJ2-3; possible D gene TRBD1, 6 bases. The read comes to an end 1 residue before the CDR3 does, leaving the germline J gene to fill in the end. Per germline, CDR1 SGHDT and CDR2 FRDEAV. Trimming stripped 1 base from V and 4 bases from J, with 7 bases between. CDR3 length: 13 amino acids.

As to this clone: The genes are named according to mouse. Sequencing ends 1 residue short of the CDR3 end; the germline J gene provides the rest. The chain employs TRBV26 and TRBJ2-5; tentatively, D is TRBD2 (6 bases). The CDR3 extends over 13 amino acids. CDR1 and CDR2 from the germline V gene are KGHPV and FQNQEV (reference sequence). V was shortened by 3 bases and J by 6 bases, with 10 bases between the two germline ends. Incomplete CDR3 DNA: TGTGCCAGCAGTCTCTGGGGAGGGGACACCCAGTAC. It encodes CASSLWGGDTQY. The full CDR3 protein is CASSLWGGDTQYF.

About this clone itself: The genes and germline here are from mouse. The sequenced fragment ends 1 residue before the CDR3 boundary, so the rest is inferred from the germline J gene. The V gene is TRBV26, the J gene TRBJ1-3; TRBD1 agrees at 8 bases. The length of the CDR3 is 17 residues. Germline assignment: CDR1 KGHPV and CDR2 FQNQEV (reference sequence). V lost 2 bases to trimming and J lost 0 bases; unmatched junction nucleotides: 6. The CDR3 region is CASSLKRTGYSGNTLYF. The sequenced part of the CDR3 DNA is TGTGCCAGCAGTCTGAAAAGGACAGGGTATTCTGGAAATACGCTCTAT.

In the case of this clone: Gene names and germline match the mouse. With the read ending 1 residue before the CDR3 end, the germline J gene is used to fill in that end. This sequence joins TRBV23 and TRBJ2-3; the table's D call, TRBD1, was not checked against the DNA. In germline, CDR1 is KGHTA, CDR2 FQNQQP. The CDR3 spans 13 residues. The CDR3 spells CSSSNQGAETLYF. The CDR3 DNA, read in part, is TGCTCCAGCAGCAACCAGGGGGCAGAAACGCTGTAT. The full variable domain, rest sourced from reference TRBV23 and TRBJ2-3, is DAAVTQKPRYLIKMKGQEAEMKCIPEKGHTAVFWYQQKQSKELKFLIYFQNQQPLDQIDMVKERFSAVCPSSSLCSLGIRTCEAEDSALYLCSSSNQGAETLYFGSGTRLTVL.

Points on this clone: Gene and germline names: mouse. The CDR3 bases that were read are TGTGCCAGCAGCTTCCTGGGGGGTTATGCTGAGCAGTTC. Amino acid sequence: CASSFLGGYAEQF. The CDR3 reads in full as CASSFLGGYAEQFF. The chain joins TRBV4 to TRBJ2-1; 8 bases map to TRBD2. The read comes to an end 1 residue before the CDR3 does, leaving the germline J gene to fill in the end. This CDR3 comprises 14 residues. Germline CDR1 is LGHDT and CDR2 is YNNKQL (reference sequence). V trimming: 4 bases; J trimming: 4 bases; junction bases outside the gene matches: 3.

Points on this clone: The listed genes are named as in mouse. The CDR3 is cut off 1 residue early in the read; its end comes from the germline J gene. This rearrangement joins TRBV13-3 to TRBJ1-1; D possibly corresponds to TRBD1 (6 bases). Trimming shortened V by 5 bases and J by 0 bases, and 11 bases separated the two germline ends. The CDR3 has 14 residues. Germline V lookup: CDR1 NNHDY, CDR2 SYVADS. The CDR3 sequence: CASRGTTANTEVFF. The CDR3 DNA, read in part, is TGTGCCAGCAGAGGGACAACTGCAAACACAGAAGTCTTC.

Concerning this clone: Gene names and germline refer to mouse. With the read ending 1 residue before the CDR3 end, the germline J gene is used to fill in that end. The rearrangement joins TRBV31 to TRBJ1-6; D is unclear. TRBJ1-6 is assigned to the ORF class and has an uncertain function. The CDR3 consists of 15 residues. The germline V gene has CDR1 GKSSPN and CDR2 SITVG. Trimming left V 0 bases short and J 0 bases short, with 6 bases between. Here the CDR3 reads CAWSLEHSYNSPLYF. CDR3 DNA (partial): TGTGCCTGGAGTCTAGAGCATTCCTATAATTCGCCCCTCTAC.

A word on this clone: The genes are named according to mouse. The read finishes 1 residue shy of the CDR3 end, and the germline J gene is used to complete it. The chain recombines TRBV13-3 with TRBJ1-1, with a tentative D call TRBD1 (5 bases). Germline loops: CDR1 NNHDY, CDR2 SYVADS. With 6 bases removed from V and 4 bases from J, the gap between germline ends came to 13 bases. This CDR3 has 13 amino acids. The DNA read from the CDR3 is TGTGCCAGCACAACAGGCTACGGCACAGAAGTCTTC. Protein sequence: CASTTGYGTEVF. The CDR3, in full, reads CASTTGYGTEVFF.

Regarding this clone: Gene names denote mouse genes. The read ends 1 residue early relative to the CDR3; the germline J gene fills the gap. The chain recombines TRBV26 with TRBJ2-4; D not certain. Germline V gives CDR1 KGHPV, CDR2 FQNQEV (reference sequence). Trimming shortened V by 6 bases and J by 0 bases, and 10 bases separated the two germline ends. The CDR3 consists of 14 residues. CDR3 region: CASRKTSSQNTLYF. Incomplete CDR3 DNA: TGTGCCAGCAGGAAGACATCTAGTCAAAACACCTTGTAC.